These T cell receptor beta chains were read from a single sample in a study of breast tumors, draining lymph nodes, adjacent tissues. TCRdb fed the multiplex PCR reads into MiXCR, producing one record per CDR3 protein. The table records roughly 80,000 distinct CDR3 sequences, approximately 19% of them present only once. The specimen was axillary lymph node tissue. The source of these receptors is a female donor with breast cancer. Some clones in this sample may be carry-over from other donors' samples. The CDR3 runs from the conserved cysteine through the conserved F or W. The D gene is left open where the match is weak. Clone size, where shown, is once, few, many, or a class for clones that have expanded.

v_call	d_call	j_call	clone_size	cdr3_aa	cdr3_nt
TRBV9	TRBD2	TRBJ2-1	many	CASSVGGRAEDEQFF	TGTGCCAGCAGCGTGGGGGGGAGGGCCGAGGATGAGCAGTTCTTC
TRBV7-2	-	TRBJ2-7	many	CASSLDTSSYEQYF	TGTGCCAGCAGCTTAGATACGAGCTCCTACGAGCAGTACTTC
TRBV7-9	TRBD1	TRBJ2-7	many	CASSLEGTGTSEQYF	TGTGCCAGCAGCTTAGAGGGGACAGGTACCTCCGAGCAGTACTTC
TRBV19	-	TRBJ1-2	many	CASSTGVLGYTF	TGTGCCAGTAGTACAGGGGTTTTGGGCTACACCTTC
TRBV6-5	-	TRBJ2-3	many	CASSYGATDTQYF	TGTGCCAGCAGTTACGGGGCCACAGATACGCAGTATTTT
TRBV2	TRBD2	TRBJ2-1	many	CASSLLAGALDEQFF	TGTGCCAGCAGTCTTCTAGCGGGAGCGCTCGATGAGCAGTTCTTC
TRBV24-1	-	TRBJ2-5	many	CATSDPRTFGDQETQYF	TGTGCCACCAGTGACCCAAGGACATTCGGGGACCAAGAGACCCAGTACTTC
TRBV20-1	-	TRBJ2-1	many	CSATAPVRSSYNEQFF	TGCAGTGCTACTGCACCGGTCAGGAGCTCCTACAATGAGCAGTTCTTC
TRBV20-1	TRBD2	TRBJ2-5	many	CSARVGASGRMGQETQYF	TGCAGTGCTAGAGTTGGGGCTAGCGGGAGAATGGGCCAAGAGACCCAGTACTTC
TRBV11-3	-	TRBJ2-5	many	CASRGPQETQYF	TGTGCCAGCAGAGGACCTCAAGAGACCCAGTACTTC
TRBV25-1	-	TRBJ1-1	-	CASEGERTEAFF	TGTGCCAGTGAAGGGGAAAGGACTGAAGCTTTCTTT
TRBV6-2/TRBV6-3	TRBD1	TRBJ1-2	many	CASSYTGGVNYGYTF	TGTGCCAGCAGTTACACAGGGGGAGTCAACTATGGCTACACCTTC
TRBV15	-	TRBJ2-1	many	CATSRDYQLPTQFF	TGTGCCACCAGCAGAGATTATCAGCTACCTACCCAGTTCTTC
TRBV6-1	-	TRBJ1-5	many	CASSEYGLNQPQHF	TGTGCCAGCAGTGAATACGGCCTAAATCAGCCCCAGCATTTT
TRBV28	TRBD2	TRBJ2-2	few	CASMRAGVDTGELFF	TGTGCCAGCATGCGAGCGGGAGTAGACACCGGGGAGCTGTTTTTT
TRBV28	-	TRBJ2-3	-	CASSLVEGGANADTQYF	TGTGCCAGCAGTTTAGTGGAAGGCGGGGCAAACGCAGATACGCAGTATTTT
TRBV11-2	-	TRBJ1-2	many	CASSSLRGEGSTF	TGTGCCAGCAGCTCCCTAAGAGGGGAGGGCTCCACCTTC
TRBV3-1	-	TRBJ2-3	few	CATRRTESTDTQYF	TGTGCCACCAGAAGGACGGAGAGCACAGATACGCAGTATTTT
TRBV29-1	-	TRBJ2-1	many	CSVDARPGRSSYNEQFF	TGCAGCGTTGATGCCCGGCCAGGGCGGAGCTCCTACAATGAGCAGTTCTTC
TRBV7-2	-	TRBJ2-3	many	CASSFGGAQYF	TGTGCCAGCAGCTTTGGAGGGGCGCAGTATTTT
TRBV6-2/TRBV6-3	-	TRBJ2-7	many	CASNPSKTVRVNYEQYF	TGTGCCAGCAACCCCTCGAAGACAGTCCGGGTTAACTACGAGCAGTACTTC
TRBV3-1	TRBD1	TRBJ2-1	-	CASSRTGAGSYNEQFF	TGTGCCAGCAGTCGGACAGGGGCAGGCTCCTACAATGAGCAGTTCTTC
TRBV5-1	-	TRBJ2-1	many	CASSLAASAQFF	TGCGCCAGCAGCTTGGCTGCCAGCGCTCAGTTCTTC
TRBV6-2/TRBV6-3	TRBD2	TRBJ2-2	few	CASSPPGLAGGPQSTGELFF	TGTGCCAGCAGCCCTCCGGGACTAGCGGGAGGCCCCCAGAGCACCGGGGAGCTGTTTTTT
TRBV6-2/TRBV6-3	-	TRBJ2-3	-	CASTFPGTSTDTQYF	TGTGCCAGCACCTTCCCCGGGACTAGCACAGATACGCAGTATTTT
TRBV5-6	TRBD1	TRBJ2-5	many	CASSSGTAETQYF	TGTGCCAGCAGCTCAGGGACAGCTGAGACCCAGTACTTC
TRBV20-1	TRBD2	TRBJ2-2	many	CSARDPSGRAPGELFF	TGCAGTGCTAGAGACCCTAGCGGGAGGGCCCCCGGGGAGCTGTTTTTT
TRBV20-1	TRBD2	TRBJ2-7	many	CSANGAGTSAEQYF	TGCAGTGCTAATGGAGCCGGGACTAGTGCCGAGCAGTACTTC
TRBV5-4	-	TRBJ1-5	many	CASSPRPGPNQPQHF	TGTGCCAGCAGCCCCCGCCCGGGTCCCAATCAGCCCCAGCATTTT